Listed below are T cell receptor beta chains from one sample, sequenced in a study of T-cell memory formation after mild COVID-19. TCRdb reprocessed the 5' RACE reads via MiXCR and lists one record per CDR3 protein. The table records roughly 370,000 distinct CDR3 sequences, 15% to 20% of them present only once. Material: PBMCs or a T cell subset sorted from them (not recorded which). The receptors shown here come from a man aged 18 to 30 who had mild COVID-19 (a few samples of this study predate the infection). Cell type and time point are not known. The CDR3 runs from the conserved cysteine through the conserved F or W. A D gene is named only where the DNA matches it firmly. A row's size may be missing; if present it is once, few, many or a size class.

j_call: TRBJ1-1
v_call: TRBV7-2
clone_size: NA
d_call: NA
cdr3_aa: CASSLAIGTYTEAFF
cdr3_nt: TGTGCCAGCAGCTTAGCGATAGGGACTTACACTGAAGCTTTCTTT

j_call: TRBJ1-2
v_call: TRBV27
clone_size: NA
d_call: TRBD1
cdr3_aa: CASSLDRDRGPGYTF
cdr3_nt: TGTGCCAGCAGTTTGGACAGGGACCGAGGTCCCGGCTACACCTTC

j_call: TRBJ1-5
v_call: TRBV7-6
clone_size: few
d_call: TRBD1
cdr3_aa: CASSPAGTGKNQPQHF
cdr3_nt: TGTGCCAGCAGCCCTGCGGGGACAGGAAAGAATCAGCCCCAGCATTTT

j_call: TRBJ2-2
v_call: TRBV7-2
clone_size: NA
d_call: NA
cdr3_aa: CASSKTGTENTGELFF
cdr3_nt: TGTGCCAGCAGCAAAACCGGGACCGAGAACACCGGGGAGCTGTTTTTT

j_call: TRBJ1-4
v_call: TRBV12-3/TRBV12-4
clone_size: few
d_call: TRBD1
cdr3_aa: CASTKTGAREKLFF
cdr3_nt: TGTGCCAGCACCAAGACAGGGGCGAGAGAAAAACTGTTTTTT

j_call: TRBJ1-1
v_call: TRBV12-3/TRBV12-4
clone_size: few
d_call: TRBD1
cdr3_aa: CASSRTGATFNTEAFF
cdr3_nt: TGTGCCAGCAGTCGGACAGGGGCGACTTTTAACACTGAAGCTTTCTTT

j_call: TRBJ2-7
v_call: TRBV20-1
clone_size: NA
d_call: NA
cdr3_aa: CSARRRAGYEQYF
cdr3_nt: TGCAGTGCCCGGAGAAGGGCCGGTTACGAGCAGTACTTC

j_call: TRBJ1-2
v_call: TRBV7-9
clone_size: NA
d_call: TRBD1
cdr3_aa: CASSSMGQVFF
cdr3_nt: TGTGCCAGCAGCTCGATGGGACAGGTTTTCTTC

j_call: TRBJ1-1
v_call: TRBV18
clone_size: once
d_call: NA
cdr3_aa: CASSPSVGQEAEAFF
cdr3_nt: TGTGCCAGCTCACCATCAGTGGGCCAGGAGGCTGAAGCTTTCTTT

j_call: TRBJ2-2
v_call: TRBV7-3
clone_size: NA
d_call: NA
cdr3_aa: CASSGDAGELFF
cdr3_nt: TGTGCCAGCAGTGGGGACGCCGGGGAGCTGTTTTTT

j_call: TRBJ1-5
v_call: TRBV18
clone_size: few
d_call: NA
cdr3_aa: CASSFDRANQPQHF
cdr3_nt: TGTGCCAGCTCGTTTGACAGAGCGAATCAGCCCCAGCATTTT

j_call: TRBJ1-5
v_call: TRBV27
clone_size: few
d_call: NA
cdr3_aa: CASSPAGDSNQPQHF
cdr3_nt: TGTGCCAGCAGTCCAGCGGGCGATAGCAATCAGCCCCAGCATTTT

j_call: TRBJ2-7
v_call: TRBV29-1
clone_size: NA
d_call: NA
cdr3_aa: CSVELTGTNYEQYF
cdr3_nt: TGCAGCGTTGAGTTGACCGGGACAAACTACGAGCAGTACTTC

j_call: TRBJ1-1
v_call: TRBV28
clone_size: NA
d_call: NA
cdr3_aa: CASSVRGRPRLNTEAFF
cdr3_nt: TGTGCCAGCAGCGTCAGGGGTCGGCCTAGATTGAACACTGAAGCTTTCTTT

j_call: TRBJ1-1
v_call: TRBV4-1
clone_size: NA
d_call: NA
cdr3_aa: CASSGRNTEAFF
cdr3_nt: TGCGCCAGCAGCGGCAGAAACACTGAAGCTTTCTTT

j_call: TRBJ1-1
v_call: TRBV6-5
clone_size: few
d_call: NA
cdr3_aa: CASSYSRSALEAFF
cdr3_nt: TGTGCCAGCAGTTACTCGAGGTCAGCACTCGAAGCTTTCTTT

j_call: TRBJ1-2
v_call: TRBV7-9
clone_size: few
d_call: NA
cdr3_aa: CASTFLGAGDGYTF
cdr3_nt: TGTGCCAGCACCTTCCTCGGGGCAGGGGATGGCTACACCTTC

j_call: TRBJ1-5
v_call: TRBV4-1
clone_size: few
d_call: NA
cdr3_aa: CASSQDDQPQHF
cdr3_nt: TGCGCCAGCAGCCAAGATGATCAGCCCCAGCATTTT

j_call: TRBJ2-1
v_call: TRBV12-3/TRBV12-4
clone_size: NA
d_call: NA
cdr3_aa: CASSDPNSYNEQFF
cdr3_nt: TGTGCCAGCAGCGACCCCAACTCCTACAATGAGCAGTTCTTC

j_call: TRBJ2-2
v_call: TRBV11-2
clone_size: few
d_call: NA
cdr3_aa: CASSLAGHKNTGELFF
cdr3_nt: TGTGCCAGCAGCTTAGCGGGACATAAGAACACCGGGGAGCTGTTTTTT

j_call: TRBJ2-5
v_call: TRBV2
clone_size: many
d_call: TRBD2
cdr3_aa: CASTFWGGPQTQYF
cdr3_nt: TGTGCCAGCACCTTTTGGGGGGGACCTCAGACCCAGTACTTC

j_call: TRBJ2-3
v_call: TRBV30
clone_size: few
d_call: TRBD2
cdr3_aa: CAWARTSGGDTQYF
cdr3_nt: TGTGCCTGGGCCAGGACTAGCGGGGGTGATACGCAGTATTTT

j_call: TRBJ2-6
v_call: TRBV6-2/TRBV6-3
clone_size: NA
d_call: NA
cdr3_aa: CASSYWRTGANVLTF
cdr3_nt: TGTGCCAGCAGTTACTGGAGGACTGGGGCCAACGTCCTGACTTTC

j_call: TRBJ2-3
v_call: TRBV20-1
clone_size: few
d_call: TRBD2
cdr3_aa: CSANPRLAGVTDTQYF
cdr3_nt: TGCAGTGCAAACCCCCGACTAGCGGGGGTTACAGATACGCAGTATTTT

j_call: TRBJ1-4
v_call: TRBV12-3/TRBV12-4
clone_size: many
d_call: NA
cdr3_aa: CASSYFGGEKLFF
cdr3_nt: TGTGCCAGCAGTTATTTTGGGGGTGAAAAACTGTTTTTT

j_call: TRBJ1-1
v_call: TRBV28
clone_size: many
d_call: NA
cdr3_aa: CASSFREGAFF
cdr3_nt: TGTGCCAGCAGTTTCCGGGAGGGGGCTTTCTTT

j_call: TRBJ2-1
v_call: TRBV2
clone_size: few
d_call: NA
cdr3_aa: CASQSSGHLYNEQFF
cdr3_nt: TGTGCCAGCCAATCCTCGGGACATCTCTACAATGAGCAGTTCTTC

j_call: TRBJ2-2
v_call: TRBV7-6
clone_size: few
d_call: TRBD2
cdr3_aa: CASSSSGGHTGELFF
cdr3_nt: TGTGCCAGCAGTTCTAGCGGGGGGCACACCGGGGAGCTGTTTTTT

j_call: TRBJ1-5
v_call: TRBV19
clone_size: NA
d_call: NA
cdr3_aa: CASSIIDNQPQHF
cdr3_nt: TGTGCCAGTAGTATTATTGACAATCAGCCCCAGCATTTT

j_call: TRBJ2-5
v_call: TRBV5-4
clone_size: many
d_call: TRBD2
cdr3_aa: CASSTGLDGETQYF
cdr3_nt: TGTGCCAGCAGCACGGGACTAGACGGGGAGACCCAGTACTTC

j_call: TRBJ1-1
v_call: TRBV4-1
clone_size: few
d_call: TRBD1
cdr3_aa: CASSQGQGSAEAFF
cdr3_nt: TGCGCCAGCAGCCAGGGACAGGGAAGCGCTGAAGCTTTCTTT

j_call: TRBJ1-1
v_call: TRBV5-8
clone_size: NA
d_call: NA
cdr3_aa: CASSSHYTEAFF
cdr3_nt: TGTGCCAGCAGCTCTCACTACACTGAAGCTTTCTTT

j_call: TRBJ2-3
v_call: TRBV6-2/TRBV6-3
clone_size: few
d_call: NA
cdr3_aa: CAIGRGAMYTQYF
cdr3_nt: TGTGCCATTGGCCGGGGGGCAATGTATACGCAGTATTTT

j_call: TRBJ2-7
v_call: TRBV30
clone_size: NA
d_call: NA
cdr3_aa: CAWSWTGTESYEQYF
cdr3_nt: TGTGCCTGGAGTTGGACCGGGACGGAATCCTACGAGCAGTACTTC

j_call: TRBJ2-1
v_call: TRBV7-7
clone_size: NA
d_call: NA
cdr3_aa: CASGPQGYNEQFF
cdr3_nt: TGTGCTAGCGGACCCCAGGGGTACAATGAGCAGTTCTTC

j_call: TRBJ1-1
v_call: TRBV5-1
clone_size: many
d_call: NA
cdr3_aa: CASSLNPNTEAFF
cdr3_nt: TGCGCCAGCAGCTTGAACCCGAACACTGAAGCTTTCTTT

j_call: TRBJ1-1
v_call: TRBV6-2/TRBV6-3
clone_size: few
d_call: NA
cdr3_aa: CASSYWGRGTEAFF
cdr3_nt: TGTGCCAGCAGTTACTGGGGTAGGGGCACTGAAGCTTTCTTT

j_call: TRBJ2-1
v_call: TRBV7-9
clone_size: NA
d_call: TRBD1
cdr3_aa: CASSLLQAGGDEQFF
cdr3_nt: TGTGCCAGCAGCTTATTGCAGGCAGGGGGAGATGAGCAGTTCTTC

j_call: TRBJ2-3
v_call: TRBV7-3
clone_size: few
d_call: NA
cdr3_aa: CASSLGESTDTQYF
cdr3_nt: TGTGCCAGCAGCTTGGGCGAGAGCACAGATACGCAGTATTTT

j_call: TRBJ1-5
v_call: TRBV6-2/TRBV6-3
clone_size: NA
d_call: TRBD1
cdr3_aa: CASSKRGTGGQPQHF
cdr3_nt: TGTGCCAGCAGTAAACGTGGGACAGGGGGCCAGCCCCAGCATTTT

j_call: TRBJ1-1
v_call: TRBV5-1
clone_size: few
d_call: TRBD1
cdr3_aa: CASKGTGGMNTEAFF
cdr3_nt: TGCGCCAGCAAGGGGACAGGGGGTATGAACACTGAAGCTTTCTTT

j_call: TRBJ2-2
v_call: TRBV7-9
clone_size: NA
d_call: NA
cdr3_aa: CASSLAPSSTGELFF
cdr3_nt: TGTGCCAGCAGCTTAGCGCCCAGCAGCACCGGGGAGCTGTTTTTT

j_call: TRBJ2-4
v_call: TRBV9
clone_size: few
d_call: NA
cdr3_aa: CASSVGVENIQYF
cdr3_nt: TGTGCCAGCAGCGTAGGGGTGGAAAACATTCAGTACTTC

j_call: TRBJ2-2
v_call: TRBV24-1
clone_size: NA
d_call: TRBD1
cdr3_aa: CATSGWTGATGELFF
cdr3_nt: TGTGCCACCAGTGGGTGGACAGGGGCTACCGGGGAGCTGTTTTTT

j_call: TRBJ1-6
v_call: TRBV7-2
clone_size: NA
d_call: NA
cdr3_aa: CASSRSSPLHF
cdr3_nt: TGTGCCAGCAGTAGGAGTTCACCCCTCCACTTT

j_call: TRBJ2-3
v_call: TRBV27
clone_size: few
d_call: NA
cdr3_aa: CASSRGLSDTQYF
cdr3_nt: TGTGCCAGCAGCCGGGGACTTTCAGATACGCAGTATTTT

j_call: TRBJ2-3
v_call: TRBV6-5
clone_size: NA
d_call: TRBD2
cdr3_aa: CASRPRGVFDTQYF
cdr3_nt: TGTGCCAGCAGGCCACGGGGGGTATTTGATACGCAGTATTTT